Sequencing of this T cell receptor beta chain was carried out in a study of control samples from healthy donors and cancer patients. Germline loops: CDR1 LGHNA, CDR2 YNFKEQ. The trim removed 1 base at V and 1 base at J, leaving 8 bases unmatched. The CDR3 length is 17 residues. The protocol was immunoSEQ multiplex PCR, while the TCRdb copy is restricted to in-frame clones and leaves out a portion. Counted here are around 81,000 clones, just over 90% occurring once; the ten biggest clones make up around 1.4%. The rearrangement links TRBV4-2 to TRBJ2-7; TRBD2 matches 9 bases. This clonotype was obtained from a woman aged 25-40 years in good health. Sequencing input: blood. The CDR3 bases are TGTGCCAGCAGCCAAGGGTCGCCTAGCGGGATGTCCTACGAGCAGTACTTC. It encodes CASSQGSPSGMSYEQYF.